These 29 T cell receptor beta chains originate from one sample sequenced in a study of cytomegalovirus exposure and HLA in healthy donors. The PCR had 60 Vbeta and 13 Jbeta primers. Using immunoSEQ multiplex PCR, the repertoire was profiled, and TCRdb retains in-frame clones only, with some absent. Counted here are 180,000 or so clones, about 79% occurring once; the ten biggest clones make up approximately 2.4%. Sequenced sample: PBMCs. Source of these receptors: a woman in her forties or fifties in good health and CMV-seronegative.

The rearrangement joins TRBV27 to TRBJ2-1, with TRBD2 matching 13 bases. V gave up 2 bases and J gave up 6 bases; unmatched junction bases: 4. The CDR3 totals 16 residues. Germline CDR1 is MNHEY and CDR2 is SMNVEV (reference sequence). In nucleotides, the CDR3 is TGTGCCAGCAGTTTACGCACTAGCGGGGGGGTCAATGAGCAGTTCTTC. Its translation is CASSLRTSGGVNEQFF.

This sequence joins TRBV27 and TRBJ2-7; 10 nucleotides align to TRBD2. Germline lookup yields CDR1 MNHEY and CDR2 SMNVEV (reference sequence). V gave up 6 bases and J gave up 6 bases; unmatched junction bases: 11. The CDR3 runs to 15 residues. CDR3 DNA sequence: TGTGCCAGCAGCTTAAGGTCTAGCGGGAGTGGCGAGCAGTACTTC. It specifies CASSLRSSGSGEQYF.

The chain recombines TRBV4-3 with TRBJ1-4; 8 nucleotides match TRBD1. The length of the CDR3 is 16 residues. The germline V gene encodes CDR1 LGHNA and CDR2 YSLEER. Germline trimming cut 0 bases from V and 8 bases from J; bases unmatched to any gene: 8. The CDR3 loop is CASSQDGGDRWEKLFF. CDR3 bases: TGCGCCAGCAGCCAAGATGGGGGGGACAGGTGGGAAAAACTGTTTTTT.

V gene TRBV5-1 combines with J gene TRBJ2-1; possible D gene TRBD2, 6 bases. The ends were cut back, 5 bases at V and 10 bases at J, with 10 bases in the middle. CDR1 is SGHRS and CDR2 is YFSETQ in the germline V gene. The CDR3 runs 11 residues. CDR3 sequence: CASRGGDEQFF. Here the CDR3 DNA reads TGCGCCAGCAGAGGAGGGGACGAGCAGTTCTTC.

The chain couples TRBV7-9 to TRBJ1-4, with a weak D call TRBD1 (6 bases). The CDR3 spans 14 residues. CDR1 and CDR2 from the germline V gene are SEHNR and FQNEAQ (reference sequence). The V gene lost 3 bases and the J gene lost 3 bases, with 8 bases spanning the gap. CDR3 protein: CASSFRGSNEKLFF. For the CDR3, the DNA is TGTGCCAGCAGCTTCAGGGGTTCTAATGAAAAACTGTTTTTT.

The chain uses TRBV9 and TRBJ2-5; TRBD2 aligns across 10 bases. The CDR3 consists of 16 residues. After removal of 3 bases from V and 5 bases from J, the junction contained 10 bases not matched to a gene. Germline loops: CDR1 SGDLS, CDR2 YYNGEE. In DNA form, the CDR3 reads TGTGCCAGCAGCGAGCGGGAGGGCCGATTTTGGGAGACCCAGTACTTC. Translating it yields CASSEREGRFWETQYF.

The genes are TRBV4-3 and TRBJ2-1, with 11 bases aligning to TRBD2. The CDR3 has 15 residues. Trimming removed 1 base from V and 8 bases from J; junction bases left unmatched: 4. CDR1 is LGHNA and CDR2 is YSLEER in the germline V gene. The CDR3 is CASSQVTSGNDEQFF. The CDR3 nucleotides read TGCGCCAGCAGCCAAGTGACTAGCGGGAACGATGAGCAGTTCTTC.

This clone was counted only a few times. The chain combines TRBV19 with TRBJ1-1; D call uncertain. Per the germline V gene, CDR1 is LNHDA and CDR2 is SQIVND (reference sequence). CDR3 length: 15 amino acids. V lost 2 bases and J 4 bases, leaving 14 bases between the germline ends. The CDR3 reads CASSIMTSGVTEAFF. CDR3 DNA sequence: TGTGCCAGTAGTATAATGACCAGCGGAGTCACTGAAGCTTTCTTT.

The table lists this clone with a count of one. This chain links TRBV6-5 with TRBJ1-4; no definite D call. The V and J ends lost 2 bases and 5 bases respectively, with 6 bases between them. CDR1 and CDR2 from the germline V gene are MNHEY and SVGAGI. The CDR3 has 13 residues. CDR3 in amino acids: CASSYRKNEKLFF. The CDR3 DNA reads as TGTGCCAGCAGTTACCGTAAAAATGAAAAACTGTTTTTT.

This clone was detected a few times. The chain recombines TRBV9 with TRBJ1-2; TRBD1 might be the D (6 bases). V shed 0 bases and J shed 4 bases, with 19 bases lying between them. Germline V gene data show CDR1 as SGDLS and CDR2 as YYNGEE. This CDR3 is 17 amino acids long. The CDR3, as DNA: TGTGCCAGCAGCGTAGGTTCAGGGGAGTTGACTGCCTATGGCTACACCTTC. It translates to CASSVGSGELTAYGYTF.

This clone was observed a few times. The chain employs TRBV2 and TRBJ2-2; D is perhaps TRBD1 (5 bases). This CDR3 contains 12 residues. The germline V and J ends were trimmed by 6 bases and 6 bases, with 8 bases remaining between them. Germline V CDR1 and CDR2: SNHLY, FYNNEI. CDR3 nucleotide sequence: TGTGCCAGCAGCTGGGGCTCCGGGGAGCTGTTTTTT. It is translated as CASSWGSGELFF. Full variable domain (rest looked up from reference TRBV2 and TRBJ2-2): EPEVTQTPSHQVTQMGQEVILRCVPISNHLYFYWYRQILGQKVEFLVSFYNNEISEKSEIFDDQFSVERPDGSNFTLKIRSTKLEDSAMYFCASSWGSGELFFGEGSRLTVL.

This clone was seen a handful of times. CDR3 bases: TGTGCCAGTAGTATCCCTCAGGGGTTCGGGCAGCCCCAGCATTTT. Encoded protein: CASSIPQGFGQPQHF. This sequence joins TRBV19 and TRBJ1-5; perhaps TRBD1 as D (6 bases). Between the trimmed V and J ends, which lost 3 bases and 7 bases, there was a span of 16 bases. CDR1 is LNHDA and CDR2 is SQIVND in the germline V gene (reference sequence). The length of the CDR3 is 15 residues.

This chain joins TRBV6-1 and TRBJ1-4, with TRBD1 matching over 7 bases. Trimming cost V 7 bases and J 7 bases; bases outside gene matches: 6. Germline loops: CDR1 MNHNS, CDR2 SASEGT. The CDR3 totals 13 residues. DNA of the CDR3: TGTGCCAGCAAGGGGACAGCGGCTGAAAAACTGTTTTTT. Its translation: CASKGTAAEKLFF.

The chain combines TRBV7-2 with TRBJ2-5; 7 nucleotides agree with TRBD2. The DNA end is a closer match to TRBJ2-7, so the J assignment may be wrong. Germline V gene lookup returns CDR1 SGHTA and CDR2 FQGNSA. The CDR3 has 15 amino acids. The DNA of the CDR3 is TGTGCCAGCAGCTTAAACGCCGCTAGCGGCTACGAGCAGTACTTC. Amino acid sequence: CASSLNAASGYEQYF.

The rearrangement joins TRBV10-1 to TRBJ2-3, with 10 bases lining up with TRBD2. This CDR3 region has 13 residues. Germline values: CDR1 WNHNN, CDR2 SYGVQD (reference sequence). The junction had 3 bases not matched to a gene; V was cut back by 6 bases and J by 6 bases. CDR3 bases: TGCGCCAGCAGCCGGGGACTAGCGGATACGCAGTATTTT. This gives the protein CASSRGLADTQYF.

The CDR3 coding sequence is TGTGCCAGTAGTATTACCGGGGATCGAAATCAGCCCCAGCATTTT. Its protein is CASSITGDRNQPQHF. V is TRBV19 and J is TRBJ1-5; D is unclear. This CDR3 comprises 15 residues. Germline V lookup: CDR1 LNHDA, CDR2 SQIVND (reference sequence). Between the trimmed V and J ends, which lost 3 bases and 4 bases, there was a span of 13 bases.

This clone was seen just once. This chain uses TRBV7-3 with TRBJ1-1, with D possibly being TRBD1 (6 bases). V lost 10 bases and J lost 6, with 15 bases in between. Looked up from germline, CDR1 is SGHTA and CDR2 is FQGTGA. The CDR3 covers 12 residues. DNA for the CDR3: TGTGCCACCAACGGGGGGCGGCCTGAAGCTTTCTTT. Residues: CATNGGRPEAFF.

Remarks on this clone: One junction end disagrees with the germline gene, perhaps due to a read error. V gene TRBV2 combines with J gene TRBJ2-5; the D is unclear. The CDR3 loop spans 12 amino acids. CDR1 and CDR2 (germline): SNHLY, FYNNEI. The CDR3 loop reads CASSVHQEAQYF. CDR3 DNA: TGTGCCAGCAGTGTGCACCAAGAGGCCCAGTACTTC.

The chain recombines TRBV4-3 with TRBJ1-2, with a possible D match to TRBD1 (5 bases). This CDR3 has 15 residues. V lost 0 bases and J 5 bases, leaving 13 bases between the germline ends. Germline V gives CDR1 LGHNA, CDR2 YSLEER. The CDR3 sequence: CASSQDQAGWYGYTF. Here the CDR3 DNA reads TGCGCCAGCAGCCAAGATCAGGCAGGGTGGTATGGCTACACCTTC.

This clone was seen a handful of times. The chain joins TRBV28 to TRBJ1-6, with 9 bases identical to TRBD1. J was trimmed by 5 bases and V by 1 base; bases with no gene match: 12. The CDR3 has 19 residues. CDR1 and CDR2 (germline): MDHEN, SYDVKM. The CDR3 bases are TGTGCCAGCAGTTTATCCCGCTGGTGGGGACAGGGACATAATTCACCCCTCCACTTT. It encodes CASSLSRWWGQGHNSPLHF.

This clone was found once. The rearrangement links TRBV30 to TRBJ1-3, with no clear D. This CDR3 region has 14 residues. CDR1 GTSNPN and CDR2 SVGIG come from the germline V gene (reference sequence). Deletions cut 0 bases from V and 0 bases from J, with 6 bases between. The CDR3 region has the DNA TGTGCCTGGAGTGTCCAGAACTCTGGAAACACCATATATTTT. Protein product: CAWSVQNSGNTIYF.

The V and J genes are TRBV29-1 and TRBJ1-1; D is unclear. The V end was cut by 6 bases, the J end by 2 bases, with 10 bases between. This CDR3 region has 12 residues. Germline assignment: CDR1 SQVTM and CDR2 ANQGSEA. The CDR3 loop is CSVREPNTEAFF. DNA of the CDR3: TGCAGCGTCCGGGAGCCTAACACTGAAGCTTTCTTT.

The CDR3 is CASGSSGTAYEQYF. The DNA for the CDR3 is TGTGCCAGCGGGTCTAGCGGGACCGCCTACGAGCAGTACTTC. The chain couples TRBV27 to TRBJ2-7; TRBD2 aligns across 9 bases. CDR3 length: 14 amino acids. With 8 bases clipped from V and 2 bases from J, the junction kept 7 bases outside the gene matches. Per the germline V gene, CDR1 is MNHEY and CDR2 is SMNVEV (reference sequence).

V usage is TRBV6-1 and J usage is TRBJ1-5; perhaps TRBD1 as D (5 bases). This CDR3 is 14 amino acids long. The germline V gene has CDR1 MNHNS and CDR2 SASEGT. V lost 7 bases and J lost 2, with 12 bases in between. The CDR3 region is CASTDSWGNQPQHF. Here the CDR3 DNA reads TGTGCCAGCACCGACAGCTGGGGCAATCAGCCCCAGCATTTT.

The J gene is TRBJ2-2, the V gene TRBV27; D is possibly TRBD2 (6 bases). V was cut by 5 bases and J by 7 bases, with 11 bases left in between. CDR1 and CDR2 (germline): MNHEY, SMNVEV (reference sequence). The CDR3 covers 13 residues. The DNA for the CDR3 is TGTGCCAGCAGTAAAACGGGAGTCGGGGAGCTGTTTTTT. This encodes CASSKTGVGELFF.

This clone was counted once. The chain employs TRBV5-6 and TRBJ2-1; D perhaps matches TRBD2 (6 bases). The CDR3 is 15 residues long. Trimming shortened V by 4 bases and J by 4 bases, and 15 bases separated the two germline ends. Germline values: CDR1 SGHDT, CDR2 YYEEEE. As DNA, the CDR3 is TGTGCCAGCAGCCACTGGGCCGGGGGATACAATGAGCAGTTCTTC. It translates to CASSHWAGGYNEQFF.

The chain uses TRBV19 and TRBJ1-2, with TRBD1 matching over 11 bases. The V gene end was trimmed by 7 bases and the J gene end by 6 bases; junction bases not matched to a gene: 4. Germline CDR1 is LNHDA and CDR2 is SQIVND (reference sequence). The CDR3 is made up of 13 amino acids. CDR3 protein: CASTLDRGHGYTF. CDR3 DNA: TGTGCCAGTACCCTGGACAGGGGGCATGGCTACACCTTC.

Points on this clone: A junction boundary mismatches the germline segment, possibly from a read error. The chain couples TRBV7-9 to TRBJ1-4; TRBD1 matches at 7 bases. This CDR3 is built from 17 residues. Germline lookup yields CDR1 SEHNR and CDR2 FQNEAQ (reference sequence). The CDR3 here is CSSSLGTRDSGNEKLFF. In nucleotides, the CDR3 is TGTTCCAGCAGCTTAGGGACCCGGGACAGTGGGAATGAAAAACTGTTTTTT.

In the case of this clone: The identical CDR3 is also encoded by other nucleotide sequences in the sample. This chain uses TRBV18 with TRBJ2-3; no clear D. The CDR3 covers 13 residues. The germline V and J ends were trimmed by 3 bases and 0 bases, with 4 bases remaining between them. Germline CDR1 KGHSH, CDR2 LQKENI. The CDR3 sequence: CASSPQSTDTQYF. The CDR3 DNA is TGTGCCAGCTCACCCCAGAGCACAGATACGCAGTATTTT.